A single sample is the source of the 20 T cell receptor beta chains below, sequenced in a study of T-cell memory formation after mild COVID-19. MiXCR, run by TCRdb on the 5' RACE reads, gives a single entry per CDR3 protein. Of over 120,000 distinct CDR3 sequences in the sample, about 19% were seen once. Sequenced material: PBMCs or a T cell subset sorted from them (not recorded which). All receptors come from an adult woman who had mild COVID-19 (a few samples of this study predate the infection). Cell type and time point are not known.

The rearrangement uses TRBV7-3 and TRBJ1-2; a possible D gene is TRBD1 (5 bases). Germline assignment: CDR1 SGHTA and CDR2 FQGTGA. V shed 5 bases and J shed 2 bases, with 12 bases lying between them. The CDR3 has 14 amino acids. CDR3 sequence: CASSPNGGNYGYTF. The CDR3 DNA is TGTGCCAGCAGCCCAAACGGGGGGAACTATGGCTACACCTTC.

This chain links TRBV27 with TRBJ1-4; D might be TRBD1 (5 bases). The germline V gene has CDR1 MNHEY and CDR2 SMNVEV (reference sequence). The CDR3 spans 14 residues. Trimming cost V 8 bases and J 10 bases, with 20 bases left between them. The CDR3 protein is CASYTGTPIGKLFF. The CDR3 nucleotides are TGTGCCAGCTACACCGGGACCCCCATCGGAAAACTGTTTTTT.

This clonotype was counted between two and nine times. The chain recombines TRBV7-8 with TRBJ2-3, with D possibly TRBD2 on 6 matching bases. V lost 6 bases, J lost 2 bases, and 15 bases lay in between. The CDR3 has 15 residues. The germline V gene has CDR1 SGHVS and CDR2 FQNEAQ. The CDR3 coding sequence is TGTGCCAGCAGACGACTAGTCCTGACCACAGATACGCAGTATTTT. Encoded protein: CASRRLVLTTDTQYF.

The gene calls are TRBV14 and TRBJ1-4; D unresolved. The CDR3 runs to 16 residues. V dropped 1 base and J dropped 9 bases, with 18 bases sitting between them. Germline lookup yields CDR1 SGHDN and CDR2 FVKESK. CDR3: CASSQGVTAATKKLFF. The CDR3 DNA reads TGTGCCAGCAGCCAAGGAGTAACAGCCGCTACGAAAAAACTGTTTTTT.

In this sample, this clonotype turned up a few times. The CDR3 sequence: CASSPNVFGSRGTGTEAFF. CDR3 sequence (DNA): TGCGCCAGCAGCCCGAACGTATTTGGGTCCAGGGGTACAGGCACTGAAGCTTTCTTT. The chain is built from TRBV5-1 and TRBJ1-1; a possible D gene is TRBD1 (6 bases). Germline-derived CDR1 and CDR2 are SGHRS and YFSETQ. The CDR3 loop spans 19 amino acids. V lost 4 bases to trimming and J lost 4 bases, with 29 bases between them.

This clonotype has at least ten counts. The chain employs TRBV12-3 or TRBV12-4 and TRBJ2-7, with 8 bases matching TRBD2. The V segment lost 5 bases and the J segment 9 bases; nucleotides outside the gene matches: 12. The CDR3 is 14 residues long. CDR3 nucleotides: TGTGCCAGCAGTCCTCCGGGACTAGTAATTCGGCAGTACTTC. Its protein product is CASSPPGLVIRQYF.

CDR3 coding DNA: TGTGCCAGCAGCGTAAGGTCGGGGGCTACGGATACGCAGTATTTT. Translated: CASSVRSGATDTQYF. The chain is built from TRBV9 and TRBJ2-3, with D perhaps matching TRBD1 or TRBD2 (6 bases each). This CDR3 region has 15 residues. V lost 1 base, J lost 6 bases, and 15 bases lay in between. Germline-derived CDR1 and CDR2 are SGDLS and YYNGEE.

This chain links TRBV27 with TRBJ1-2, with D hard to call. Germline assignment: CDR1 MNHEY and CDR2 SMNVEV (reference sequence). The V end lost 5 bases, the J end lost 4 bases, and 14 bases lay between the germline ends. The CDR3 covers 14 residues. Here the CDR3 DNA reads TGTGCCAGCAGTCCTCTAGGAGGTGGCTATGGCTACACCTTC. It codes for CASSPLGGGYGYTF.

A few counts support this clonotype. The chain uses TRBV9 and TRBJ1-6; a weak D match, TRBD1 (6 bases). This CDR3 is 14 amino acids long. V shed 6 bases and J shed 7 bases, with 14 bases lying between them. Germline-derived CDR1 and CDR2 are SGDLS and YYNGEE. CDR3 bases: TGTGCCAGCACGAGCGGGGGCGGGAATTCACCCCTCCACTTT. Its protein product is CASTSGGGNSPLHF.

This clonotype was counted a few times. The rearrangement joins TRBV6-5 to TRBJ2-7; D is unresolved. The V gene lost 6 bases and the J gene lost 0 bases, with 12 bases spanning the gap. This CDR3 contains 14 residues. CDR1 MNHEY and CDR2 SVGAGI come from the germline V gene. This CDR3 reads CASRSGSSSYEQYF. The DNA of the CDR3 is TGTGCCAGCAGGTCGGGCAGTAGCTCCTACGAGCAGTACTTC.

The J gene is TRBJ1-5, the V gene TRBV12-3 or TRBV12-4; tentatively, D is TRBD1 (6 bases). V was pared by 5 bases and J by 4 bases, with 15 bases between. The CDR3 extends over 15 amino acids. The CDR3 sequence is CASSQLGQQNQPQHF. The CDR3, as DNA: TGTGCCAGCAGTCAACTCGGACAGCAGAATCAGCCCCAGCATTTT.

The CDR3 is CATSDLDMDQPQHF. In DNA form, the CDR3 reads TGTGCCACCAGTGACCTTGACATGGATCAGCCCCAGCATTTT. The chain employs TRBV24-1 and TRBJ1-5; D is ambiguous. Germline lookup yields CDR1 KGHDR and CDR2 SFDVKD. This CDR3 is 14 amino acids long. The V gene lost 4 bases and the J gene lost 5 bases, with 11 bases spanning the gap.

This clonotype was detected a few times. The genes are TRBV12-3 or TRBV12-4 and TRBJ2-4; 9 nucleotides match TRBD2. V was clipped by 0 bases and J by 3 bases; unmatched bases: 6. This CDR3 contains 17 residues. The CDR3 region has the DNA TGTGCCAGCAGTTTAGCCTTAGCGGGAGTGGGCAAAAACATTCAGTACTTC. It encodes CASSLALAGVGKNIQYF.

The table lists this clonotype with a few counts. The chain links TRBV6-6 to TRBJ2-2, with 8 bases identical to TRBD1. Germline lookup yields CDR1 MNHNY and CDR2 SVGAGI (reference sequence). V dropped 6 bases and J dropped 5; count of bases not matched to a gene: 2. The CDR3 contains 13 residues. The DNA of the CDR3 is TGTGCCAGCAGCCGACAGGGGACCGGGGAGCTGTTTTTT. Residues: CASSRQGTGELFF.

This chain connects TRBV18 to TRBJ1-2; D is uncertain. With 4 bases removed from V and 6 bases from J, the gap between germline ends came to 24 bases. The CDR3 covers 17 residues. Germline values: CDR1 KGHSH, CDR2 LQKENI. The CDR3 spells CASSLVLESSYRDGYTF. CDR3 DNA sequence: TGTGCCAGCTCACTGGTCCTTGAATCGTCCTATCGGGATGGCTACACCTTC.

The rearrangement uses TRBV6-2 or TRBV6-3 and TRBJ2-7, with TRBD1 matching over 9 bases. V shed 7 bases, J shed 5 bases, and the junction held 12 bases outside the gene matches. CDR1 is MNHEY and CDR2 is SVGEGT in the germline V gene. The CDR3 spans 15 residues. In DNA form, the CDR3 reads TGTGCCAGCACCCGATCCGGGACAGGGTACCACGAGCAGTACTTC. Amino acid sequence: CASTRSGTGYHEQYF.

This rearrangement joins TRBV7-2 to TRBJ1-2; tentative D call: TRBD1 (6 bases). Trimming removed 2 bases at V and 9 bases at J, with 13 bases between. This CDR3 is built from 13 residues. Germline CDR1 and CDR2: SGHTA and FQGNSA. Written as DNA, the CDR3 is TGTGCCAGCAGCTTAAACAGGGTGGAGAGCTACACCTTC. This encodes CASSLNRVESYTF.

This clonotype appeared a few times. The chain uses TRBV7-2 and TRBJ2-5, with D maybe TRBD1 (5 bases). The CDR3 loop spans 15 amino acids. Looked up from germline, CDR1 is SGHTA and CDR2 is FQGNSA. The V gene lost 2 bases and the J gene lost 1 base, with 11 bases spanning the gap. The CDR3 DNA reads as TGTGCCAGCAGCTTAACCCCTGACAGCCAAGAGACCCAGTACTTC. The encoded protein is CASSLTPDSQETQYF.

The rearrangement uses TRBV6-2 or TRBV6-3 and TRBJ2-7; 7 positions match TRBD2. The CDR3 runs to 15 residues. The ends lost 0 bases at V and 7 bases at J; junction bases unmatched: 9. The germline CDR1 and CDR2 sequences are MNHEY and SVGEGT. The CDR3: CASSYSGGRSFEQYF. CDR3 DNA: TGTGCCAGCAGTTACTCGGGCGGGAGATCTTTTGAGCAGTACTTC.

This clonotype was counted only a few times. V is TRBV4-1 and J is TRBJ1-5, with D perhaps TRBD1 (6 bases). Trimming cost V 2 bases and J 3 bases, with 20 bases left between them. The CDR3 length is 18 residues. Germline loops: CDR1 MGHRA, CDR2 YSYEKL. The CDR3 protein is CASSQRPFRGGNNQPQHF. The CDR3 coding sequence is TGCGCCAGCAGCCAAAGGCCATTCAGGGGAGGGAACAATCAGCCCCAGCATTTT.